These 8 T cell receptor beta chains share one sample of origin, sequenced in a study of beta chain features in type 1 diabetes (dated by TCRdb to the late 2010s). To prepare the library, the immunoSEQ multiplex PCR assay was applied. The entire amount of isolated RNA was reverse transcribed using the High Capacity cDNA Reverse Transcription Kit, so the sequenced TCRB transcripts were expressed ones. TCRdb re-hosts the immuneACCESS table, in-frame sequences only. Its copies lack some clones; in the studies checked, an unresolved V gene accounts for under half of them, and the cause for the rest is not known. For this sample the table gives under 450,000 clones, of which 14% were detected only once. Clones ranked in the top ten supply approximately 0.035% of the sample. Input material: naive CD4+ T cells from blood. What this sample's cell subset or site label stands for: true naive CD4+ T cells. These receptors were taken from a man aged 25 to 45 in good health.

J is TRBJ2-3 and V is TRBV9, with TRBD2 as a possible D gene (6 bases). Germline V lookup: CDR1 SGDLS, CDR2 YYNGEE. Trimming left V 0 bases short and J 1 base short, with 9 bases between. The CDR3 covers 15 residues. Written as DNA, the CDR3 is TGTGCCAGCAGCGTAGAGGGCGGGGGCACAGATACGCAGTATTTT. Translation: CASSVEGGGTDTQYF.

This clone was detected a few times. The V call is TRBV7-6, the J call TRBJ1-1, with D perhaps TRBD1 (6 bases). The germline V gene encodes CDR1 SGHVS and CDR2 FNYEAQ. With 2 bases removed from V and 0 bases from J, the gap between germline ends came to 13 bases. The CDR3 is 16 amino acids. CDR3 residues: CASSLLSGQLNTEAFF. The CDR3 DNA follows: TGTGCCAGCAGCTTACTTTCGGGACAACTGAACACTGAAGCTTTCTTT.

The chain has TRBV6-1 and TRBJ2-7, with TRBD1 matching 8 bases. V gave up 0 bases and J gave up 3 bases; unmatched junction bases: 7. The CDR3 extends over 16 amino acids. The germline V gene encodes CDR1 MNHNS and CDR2 SASEGT. The CDR3 DNA reads as TGTGCCAGCAGTGAAGCGGCATCAGGGGGCGGCTACGAGCAGTACTTC. Protein: CASSEAASGGGYEQYF.

This clone was seen more than once but under ten times. This sequence joins TRBV7-2 and TRBJ2-7; 13 nucleotides agree with TRBD2. The V gene end was trimmed by 10 bases and the J gene end by 0 bases; junction bases not matched to a gene: 6. The germline CDR1 and CDR2 sequences are SGHTA and FQGNSA. The CDR3 has 15 amino acids. The CDR3 sequence is CAISTSGGSSYEQYF. The CDR3 DNA reads TGTGCCATTTCGACTAGCGGGGGGAGCTCCTACGAGCAGTACTTC.

This clone was seen only a few times. V usage is TRBV9 and J usage is TRBJ2-2; D is possibly TRBD2 (5 bases). CDR1 is SGDLS, CDR2 YYNGEE, per germline. This CDR3 comprises 16 residues. V lost 0 bases to trimming and J lost 1 base, with 10 bases between them. The DNA of the CDR3 is TGTGCCAGCAGCGTAGAAACGGGGAGGAACACCGGGGAGCTGTTTTTT. It yields the protein CASSVETGRNTGELFF.

The chain employs TRBV29-1 and TRBJ2-2; D ambiguous. There are 11 residues in the CDR3. Germline V gene data show CDR1 as SQVTM and CDR2 as ANQGSEA. V lost 5 bases and J 2 bases, leaving 3 bases between the germline ends. CDR3 region: CSVLNTGELFF. The CDR3 DNA reads as TGCAGCGTTCTAAACACCGGGGAGCTGTTTTTT.

V usage is TRBV9 and J usage is TRBJ2-3; 8 nucleotides agree with TRBD2. J lost 7 bases, V lost 0 bases, and 10 bases had no gene match. The CDR3 contains 16 residues. Germline lookup yields CDR1 SGDLS and CDR2 YYNGEE. The CDR3 loop is CASSVGGSGIGNTQYF. The DNA for the CDR3 is TGTGCCAGCAGCGTAGGAGGTAGCGGGATTGGAAATACGCAGTATTTT.

The chain combines TRBV29-1 with TRBJ2-3; 9 bases line up with TRBD1. Germline CDR1 reads SQVTM; CDR2 reads ANQGSEA. CDR3 size: 15 residues. J was trimmed by 3 bases and V by 6 bases; bases with no gene match: 10. The CDR3 DNA sequence: TGCAGCGTAGTCCCCGGGACAGGGAGGACAGATACGCAGTATTTT. Protein: CSVVPGTGRTDTQYF.